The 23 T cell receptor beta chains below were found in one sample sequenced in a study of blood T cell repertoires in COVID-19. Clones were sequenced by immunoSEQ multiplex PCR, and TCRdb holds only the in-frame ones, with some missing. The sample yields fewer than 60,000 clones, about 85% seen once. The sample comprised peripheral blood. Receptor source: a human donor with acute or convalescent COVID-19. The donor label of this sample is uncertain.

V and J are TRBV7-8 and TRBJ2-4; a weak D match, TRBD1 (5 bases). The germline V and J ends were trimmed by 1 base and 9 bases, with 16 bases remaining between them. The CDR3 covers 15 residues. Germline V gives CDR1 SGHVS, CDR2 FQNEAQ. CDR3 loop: CASSLVVGRDGIQYF. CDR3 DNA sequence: TGTGCCAGCAGCTTAGTCGTGGGCAGGGATGGCATTCAGTACTTC. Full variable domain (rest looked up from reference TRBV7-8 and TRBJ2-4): GAGVSQSPRYKVAKRGQDVALRCDPISGHVSLFWYQQALGQGPEFLTYFQNEAQLDKSGLPSDRFFAERPEGSVSTLKIQRTQQEDSAVYLCASSLVVGRDGIQYFGAGTRLSVL.

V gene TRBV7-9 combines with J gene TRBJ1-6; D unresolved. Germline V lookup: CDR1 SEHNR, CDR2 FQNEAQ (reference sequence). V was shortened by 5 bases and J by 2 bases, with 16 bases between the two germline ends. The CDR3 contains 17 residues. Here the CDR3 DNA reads TGTGCCAGCAGCGTCCATTTTGTCGGGACCTATAATTCACCCCTCCACTTT. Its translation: CASSVHFVGTYNSPLHF.

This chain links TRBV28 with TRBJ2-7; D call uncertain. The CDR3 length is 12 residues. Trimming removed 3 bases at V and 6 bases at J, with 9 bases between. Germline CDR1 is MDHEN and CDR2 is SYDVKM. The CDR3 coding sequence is TGTGCCAGCAGTTTCCGAGAGCCCGAGCAGTACTTC. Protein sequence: CASSFREPEQYF.

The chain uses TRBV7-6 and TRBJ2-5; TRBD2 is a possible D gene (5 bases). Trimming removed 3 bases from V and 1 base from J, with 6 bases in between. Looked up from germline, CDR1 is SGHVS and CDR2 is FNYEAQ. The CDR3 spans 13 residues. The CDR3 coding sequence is TGTGCCAGCAGCTTCCGGGGCCAAGAGACCCAGTACTTC. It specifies CASSFRGQETQYF.

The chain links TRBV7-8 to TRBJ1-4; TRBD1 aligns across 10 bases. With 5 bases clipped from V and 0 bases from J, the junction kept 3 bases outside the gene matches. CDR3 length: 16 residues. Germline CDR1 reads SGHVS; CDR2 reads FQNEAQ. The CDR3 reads CASSRQGAATNEKLFF. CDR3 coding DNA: TGTGCCAGCAGCAGACAGGGGGCCGCAACTAATGAAAAACTGTTTTTT. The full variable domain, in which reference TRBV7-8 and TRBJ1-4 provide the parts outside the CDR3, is GAGVSQSPRYKVAKRGQDVALRCDPISGHVSLFWYQQALGQGPEFLTYFQNEAQLDKSGLPSDRFFAERPEGSVSTLKIQRTQQEDSAVYLCASSRQGAATNEKLFFGSGTQLSVL.

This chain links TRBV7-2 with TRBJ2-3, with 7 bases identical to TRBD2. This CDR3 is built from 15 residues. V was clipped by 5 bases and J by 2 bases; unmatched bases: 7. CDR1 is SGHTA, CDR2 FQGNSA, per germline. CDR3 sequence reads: CASSLERGSTDTQYF. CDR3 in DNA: TGTGCCAGCAGCCTCGAGCGGGGATCCACAGATACGCAGTATTTT.

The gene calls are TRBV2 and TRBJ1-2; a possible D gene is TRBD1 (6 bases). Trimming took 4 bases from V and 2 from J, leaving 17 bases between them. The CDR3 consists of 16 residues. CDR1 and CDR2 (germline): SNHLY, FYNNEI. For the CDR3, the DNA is TGTGCCAGCAGTGTAGGGGGGACTAAAGGAAACTATGGCTACACCTTC. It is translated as CASSVGGTKGNYGYTF.

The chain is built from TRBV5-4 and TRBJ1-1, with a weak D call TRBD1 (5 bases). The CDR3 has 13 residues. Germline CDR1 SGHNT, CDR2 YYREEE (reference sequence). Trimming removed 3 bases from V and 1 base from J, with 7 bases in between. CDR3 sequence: CASSSDKNTEAFF. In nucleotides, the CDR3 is TGTGCCAGCAGCTCGGACAAGAACACTGAAGCTTTCTTT.

The CDR3 DNA follows: TGCGCCAGCAGCTTGGAGGGGATTCAATACGAGCAGTACTTC. Amino acid sequence: CASSLEGIQYEQYF. The chain carries TRBV5-1 and TRBJ2-7, with TRBD1 as a possible D gene (5 bases). V shed 0 bases and J shed 4 bases, with 11 bases lying between them. Germline assignment: CDR1 SGHRS and CDR2 YFSETQ. The CDR3 totals 14 residues.

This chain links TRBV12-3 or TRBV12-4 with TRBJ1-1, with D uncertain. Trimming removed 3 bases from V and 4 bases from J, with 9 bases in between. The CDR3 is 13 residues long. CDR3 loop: CASSFSWSTEAFF. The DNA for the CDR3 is TGTGCCAGCAGTTTCTCTTGGAGCACTGAAGCTTTCTTT.

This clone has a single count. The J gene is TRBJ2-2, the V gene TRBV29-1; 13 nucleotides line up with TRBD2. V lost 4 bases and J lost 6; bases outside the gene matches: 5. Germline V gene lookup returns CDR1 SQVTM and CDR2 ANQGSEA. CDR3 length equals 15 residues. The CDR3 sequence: CSVGLAGGHAGELFF. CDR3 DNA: TGCAGCGTTGGACTAGCGGGGGGACATGCCGGGGAGCTGTTTTTT.

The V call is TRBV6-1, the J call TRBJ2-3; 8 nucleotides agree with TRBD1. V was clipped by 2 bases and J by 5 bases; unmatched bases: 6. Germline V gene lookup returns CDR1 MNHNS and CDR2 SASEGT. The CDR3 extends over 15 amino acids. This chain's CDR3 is CASSEPGTGRDTQYF. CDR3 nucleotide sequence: TGTGCCAGCAGTGAACCGGGGACAGGCCGAGATACGCAGTATTTT.

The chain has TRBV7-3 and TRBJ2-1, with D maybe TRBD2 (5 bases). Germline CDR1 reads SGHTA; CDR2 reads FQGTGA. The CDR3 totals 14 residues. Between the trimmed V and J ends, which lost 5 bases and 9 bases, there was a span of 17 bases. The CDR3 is CASSPDSTGSEQFF. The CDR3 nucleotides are TGTGCCAGCAGCCCAGACTCCACTGGGAGTGAGCAGTTCTTC.

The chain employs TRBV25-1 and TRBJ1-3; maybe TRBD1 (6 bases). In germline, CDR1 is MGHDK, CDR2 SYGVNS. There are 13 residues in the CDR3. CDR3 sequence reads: CATTHRAGNTIYF. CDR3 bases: TGTGCGACTACGCACAGGGCTGGAAACACCATATATTTT.

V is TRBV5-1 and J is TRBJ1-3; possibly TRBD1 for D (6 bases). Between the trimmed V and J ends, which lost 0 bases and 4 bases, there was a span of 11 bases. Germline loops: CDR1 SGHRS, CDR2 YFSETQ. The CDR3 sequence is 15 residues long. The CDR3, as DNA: TGCGCCAGCAGCTTGGCCGGGGGGCTCGGAAACACCATATATTTT. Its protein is CASSLAGGLGNTIYF.

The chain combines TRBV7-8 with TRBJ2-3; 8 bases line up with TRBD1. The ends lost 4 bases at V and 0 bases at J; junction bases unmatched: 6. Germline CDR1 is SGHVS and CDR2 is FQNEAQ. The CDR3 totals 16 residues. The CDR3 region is CASSSRQGISTDTQYF. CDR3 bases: TGTGCCAGCAGCTCACGACAGGGGATCAGCACAGATACGCAGTATTTT. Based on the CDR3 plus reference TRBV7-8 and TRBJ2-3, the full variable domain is GAGVSQSPRYKVAKRGQDVALRCDPISGHVSLFWYQQALGQGPEFLTYFQNEAQLDKSGLPSDRFFAERPEGSVSTLKIQRTQQEDSAVYLCASSSRQGISTDTQYFGPGTRLTVL.

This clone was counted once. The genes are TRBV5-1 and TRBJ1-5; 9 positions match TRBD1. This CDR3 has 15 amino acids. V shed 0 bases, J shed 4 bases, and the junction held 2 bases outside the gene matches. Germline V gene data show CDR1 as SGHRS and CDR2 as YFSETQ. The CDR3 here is CASSLAGQGNQPQHF. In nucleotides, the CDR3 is TGCGCCAGCAGCTTGGCTGGACAGGGGAATCAGCCCCAGCATTTT.

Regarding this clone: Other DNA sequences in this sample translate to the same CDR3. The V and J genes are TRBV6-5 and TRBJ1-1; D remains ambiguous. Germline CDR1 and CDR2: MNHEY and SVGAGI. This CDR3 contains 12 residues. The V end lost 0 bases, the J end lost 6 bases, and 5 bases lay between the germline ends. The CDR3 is CASSYSGAEAFF. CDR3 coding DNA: TGTGCCAGCAGTTACTCAGGAGCTGAAGCTTTCTTT.

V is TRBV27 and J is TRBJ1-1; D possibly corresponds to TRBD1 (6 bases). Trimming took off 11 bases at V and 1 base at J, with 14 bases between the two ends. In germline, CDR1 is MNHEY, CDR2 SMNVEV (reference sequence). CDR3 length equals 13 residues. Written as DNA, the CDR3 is TGTGCCTCCTCCGGGACAACGAACACTGAAGCTTTCTTT. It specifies CASSGTTNTEAFF.

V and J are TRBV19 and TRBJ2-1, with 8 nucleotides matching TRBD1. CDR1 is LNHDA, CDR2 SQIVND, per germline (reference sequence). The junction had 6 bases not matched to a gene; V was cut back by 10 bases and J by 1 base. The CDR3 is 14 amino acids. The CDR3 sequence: CATKDRVSYNEQFF. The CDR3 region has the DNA TGTGCCACCAAGGACAGGGTGTCCTACAATGAGCAGTTCTTC.

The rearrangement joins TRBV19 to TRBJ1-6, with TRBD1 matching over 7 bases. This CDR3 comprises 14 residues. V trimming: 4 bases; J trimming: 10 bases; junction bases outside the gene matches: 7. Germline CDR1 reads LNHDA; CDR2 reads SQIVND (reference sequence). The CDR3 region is CASSTTGVGSPLHF. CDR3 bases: TGTGCCAGTAGTACCACAGGGGTGGGGTCACCCCTCCACTTT.

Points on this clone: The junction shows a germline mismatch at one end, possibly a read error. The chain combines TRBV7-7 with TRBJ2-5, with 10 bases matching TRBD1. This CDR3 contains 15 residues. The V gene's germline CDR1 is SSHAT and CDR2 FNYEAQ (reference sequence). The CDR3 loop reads CASRRTRDRGKTQYF. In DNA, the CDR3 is TGTGCTAGCAGACGAACCCGGGACAGGGGCAAGACCCAGTACTTC.

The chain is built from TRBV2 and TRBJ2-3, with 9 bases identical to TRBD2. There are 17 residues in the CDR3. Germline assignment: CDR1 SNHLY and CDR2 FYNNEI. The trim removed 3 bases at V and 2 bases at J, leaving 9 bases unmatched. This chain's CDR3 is CASSEEGLAGITDTQYF. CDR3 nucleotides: TGTGCCAGCAGTGAGGAAGGGCTAGCGGGGATCACAGATACGCAGTATTTT.